Below, 8 T cell receptor beta chains from the same sample are listed, as sequenced in a study of T-cell memory formation after mild COVID-19. TCRdb used MiXCR to reprocess the 5' RACE reads, holding one entry per CDR3 protein. The sample has about 600,000 distinct CDR3 sequences, about 22% seen once; the top ten hold 7% to 9%. Sequencing input: PBMCs or a T cell subset sorted from them (not recorded which). The receptors originated from an adult woman who had mild COVID-19 (a few samples of this study predate the infection). Cell type and time point are not known.

This clonotype has more than one count but fewer than ten. J is TRBJ2-5 and V is TRBV29-1; D may be TRBD2 (6 bases). This CDR3 region has 13 residues. Germline V CDR1 and CDR2: SQVTM, ANQGSEA. Trimming left V 7 bases short and J 2 bases short, with 14 bases between. As DNA, the CDR3 is TGCAGCGCGCGCTGGAGGGCTCAAGAGACCCAGTACTTC. Protein sequence: CSARWRAQETQYF.

The chain is built from TRBV7-2 and TRBJ2-5; 9 positions agree with TRBD2. The germline gives CDR1 SGHTA, CDR2 FQGNSA. The CDR3 has 16 amino acids. The V segment lost 0 bases and the J segment 4 bases; nucleotides outside the gene matches: 6. The CDR3 sequence: CASSLARGRAVETQYF. The CDR3 region has the DNA TGTGCCAGCAGCTTAGCTCGCGGGAGGGCCGTAGAGACCCAGTACTTC. The entire variable domain, with the rest obtained from reference TRBV7-2 and TRBJ2-5, is as follows: GAGVSQSPSNKVTEKGKDVELRCDPISGHTALYWYRQSLGQGLEFLIYFQGNSAPDKSGLPSDRFSAERTGGSVSTLTIQRTQQEDSAVYLCASSLARGRAVETQYFGPGTRLLVL.

The chain carries TRBV20-1 and TRBJ2-7; D is possibly TRBD2 (6 bases). Trimming removed 3 bases at V and 0 bases at J, with 12 bases between. Germline loops: CDR1 DFQATT, CDR2 SNEGSKA (reference sequence). The CDR3 contains 14 residues. CDR3 protein: CSASPRDFSYEQYF. CDR3 nucleotides: TGCAGTGCTAGCCCCCGGGACTTCTCCTACGAGCAGTACTTC.

This chain links TRBV6-2 or TRBV6-3 with TRBJ2-1; TRBD2 matches 16 bases. CDR3 size: 17 residues. The germline V gene encodes CDR1 MNHEY and CDR2 SVGEGT. Trimming cost V 2 bases and J 6 bases; bases outside gene matches: 4. As DNA, the CDR3 is TGTGCCAGCAGTTACGCGGGACTAGCGGGAGGGAGCAATGAGCAGTTCTTC. It yields the protein CASSYAGLAGGSNEQFF.

The chain combines TRBV9 with TRBJ2-2; D ambiguous. Germline V gene sequence: CDR1 SGDLS, CDR2 YYNGEE. The V end was cut by 0 bases, the J end by 1 base, with 7 bases between. This CDR3 is 15 amino acids long. CDR3 sequence: CASSVETLNTGELFF. DNA of the CDR3: TGTGCCAGCAGCGTAGAGACGCTGAACACCGGGGAGCTGTTTTTT.

There are a few counts of this clonotype. DNA for the CDR3: TGTGCCAGCAGTGACAGTAAGGGGAAACTTAGCAATCAGCCCCAGCATTTT. This sequence encodes CASSDSKGKLSNQPQHF. The V gene is TRBV25-1, the J gene TRBJ1-5, with D perhaps matching TRBD1 (5 bases). V dropped 3 bases and J dropped 0 bases, with 15 bases sitting between them. This CDR3 has 17 amino acids. CDR1 MGHDK and CDR2 SYGVNS come from the germline V gene.

This clonotype was observed a few times. The chain joins TRBV19 to TRBJ2-1; D gene uncertain. This CDR3 comprises 12 residues. Per the germline V gene, CDR1 is LNHDA and CDR2 is SQIVND (reference sequence). V shed 2 bases and J shed 8 bases, with 7 bases lying between them. The CDR3 DNA reads as TGTGCCAGTAGTATAAGTATCCATGAGCAGTTCTTC. Protein sequence: CASSISIHEQFF.

At least ten counts were recorded for this clonotype. The chain links TRBV14 to TRBJ2-1, with 7 bases fitting TRBD2. The ends lost 5 bases at V and 5 bases at J; junction bases unmatched: 9. This CDR3 spans 15 amino acids. CDR1 and CDR2 from the germline V gene are SGHDN and FVKESK. The CDR3 loop is CASSFAGTTDNEQFF. CDR3 sequence (DNA): TGTGCCAGCAGCTTCGCCGGGACTACAGACAATGAGCAGTTCTTC.